Below, 24 T cell receptor beta chains from the same sample are listed, as sequenced in a study of monozygotic twins with inflammatory bowel disease. TCRdb re-called the 5' RACE reads and catalogs CDR3 proteins one per entry, DNA excluded. The sample table includes 350,000 to 550,000 distinct CDR3 sequences. The sequencing input was blood. These receptors all come from a human donor with ulcerative colitis or Crohn's disease, or a healthy co-twin of an affected twin (not recorded which).

The V gene is TRBV7-2, the J gene TRBJ1-2. The CDR3 consists of 14 residues. Germline V lookup: CDR1 SGHTA, CDR2 FQGNSA. The CDR3 region is CASSLANPTRGYTF.

CDR3 residues: CASSLRTSGGTDTQYF. This chain uses TRBV5-1 with TRBJ2-3; TCRdb designates TRBD2, a call that cannot be tested without DNA. The CDR3 contains 16 residues. The germline V gene has CDR1 SGHRS and CDR2 YFSETQ. Supplemented by reference TRBV5-1 and TRBJ2-3, the full variable domain reads KAGVTQTPRYLIKTRGQQVTLSCSPISGHRSVSWYQQTPGQGLQFLFEYFSETQRNKGNFPGRFSGRQFSNSRSEMNVSTLELGDSALYLCASSLRTSGGTDTQYFGPGTRLTVL.

The V call is TRBV12-3 or TRBV12-4, the J call TRBJ2-7. CDR3 length: 13 amino acids. The CDR3 reads CASSLDTTYEQYF.

CDR3 loop: CASSYSQRDWIDYEQYF. The rearrangement links TRBV6-5 to TRBJ2-7; the TCRdb D gene call, TRBD2, has no DNA to confirm it. Looked up from germline, CDR1 is MNHEY and CDR2 is SVGAGI. CDR3 size: 17 residues.

The rearrangement joins TRBV5-1 to TRBJ1-2; TCRdb's assignment of TRBD1 cannot be checked, as there is no DNA. Germline assignment: CDR1 SGHRS and CDR2 YFSETQ. This CDR3 contains 14 residues. CDR3 amino acids: CASSLGTVNYGYTF.

The genes are TRBV4-3 and TRBJ2-1. CDR3 length equals 14 residues. The germline CDR1 and CDR2 sequences are LGHNA and YSLEER. This CDR3 reads CASSQRSSGAEQFF.

The chain carries TRBV28 and TRBJ2-7; checking the TCRdb D call of TRBD2 is not possible without DNA. The CDR3 is 14 amino acids. CDR1 and CDR2 (germline): MDHEN, SYDVKM. The CDR3 loop is CASSSPAPISEQYF.

The chain is built from TRBV7-2 and TRBJ2-5; TCRdb names TRBD2, which stays unverified in the absence of DNA. The CDR3 sequence is 16 residues long. CDR1 is SGHTA and CDR2 is FQGNSA in the germline V gene. CDR3 protein: CASSLMGLAGPETQYF.

The chain employs TRBV20-1 and TRBJ2-5; as DNA is missing, the TRBD1 call by TCRdb cannot be tested. Germline CDR1 reads DFQATT; CDR2 reads SNEGSKA (reference sequence). CDR3 length: 14 amino acids. The CDR3 is CSASPQGAGETQYF.

This chain's CDR3 is CASSLLGPPNEKLFF. The J gene is TRBJ1-4, the V gene TRBV5-1. This CDR3 is 15 amino acids long. The germline V gene encodes CDR1 SGHRS and CDR2 YFSETQ.

This CDR3 is CASSLFVTQIGNYGYTF. V gene TRBV5-1 combines with J gene TRBJ1-2. There are 17 residues in the CDR3. In germline, CDR1 is SGHRS, CDR2 YFSETQ.

The chain combines TRBV3-1 with TRBJ1-2; no DNA is available, so the TRBD1 call from TCRdb remains unchecked. Per germline, CDR1 LGHDT and CDR2 YNNKEL (reference sequence). The CDR3 is 14 amino acids. The CDR3: CASSQRGQNYGYTF. Using reference TRBV3-1 and TRBJ1-2 for the parts outside the CDR3, the full variable domain is DTAVSQTPKYLVTQMGNDKSIKCEQNLGHDTMYWYKQDSKKFLKIMFSYNNKELIINETVPNRFSPKSPDKAHLNLHINSLELGDSAVYFCASSQRGQNYGYTFGSGTRLTVV.

The CDR3: CASRPGTGFYNEQFF. The V and J genes are TRBV6-2 or TRBV6-3 and TRBJ2-1; the TCRdb call, TRBD1, lacks DNA for checking. The CDR3 is 15 amino acids. Germline loops: CDR1 MNHEY, CDR2 SVGEGT.

The rearrangement uses TRBV6-5 and TRBJ1-1. Germline assignment: CDR1 MNHEY and CDR2 SVGAGI. This CDR3 comprises 14 residues. The CDR3 sequence: CSSSYSGVNTEAFF.

The chain joins TRBV12-3 or TRBV12-4 to TRBJ1-3. The CDR3 has 14 amino acids. The chain's CDR3 is CASSSTNSGNTIYF.

The V gene is TRBV5-1, the J gene TRBJ2-5; TCRdb designates TRBD1, a call that cannot be tested without DNA. CDR3 length: 16 residues. Germline V gene data show CDR1 as SGHRS and CDR2 as YFSETQ. Here the CDR3 reads CASSSDAGRYQETQYF.

This chain joins TRBV15 and TRBJ2-2; TCRdb's D call, TRBD1, is unchecked because there is no DNA. Germline assignment: CDR1 LNHNV and CDR2 YYDKDF (reference sequence). CDR3 length equals 15 residues. CDR3 residues: CATSGRQGVTGELFF.

The chain has TRBV7-2 and TRBJ2-1; TCRdb's assignment of TRBD1 cannot be checked, as there is no DNA. CDR3 length: 14 residues. The V gene's germline CDR1 is SGHTA and CDR2 FQGNSA. The CDR3 here is CASSHGQGYNEQFF.

The chain employs TRBV6-6 and TRBJ1-5. This CDR3 spans 14 amino acids. Germline CDR1 is MNHNY and CDR2 is SVGAGI (reference sequence). The CDR3 loop is CASSYSNENQPQHF.

The chain recombines TRBV9 with TRBJ2-3; lacking DNA, the TRBD1 call made by TCRdb goes unchecked. Germline-derived CDR1 and CDR2 are SGDLS and YYNGEE. CDR3 length: 18 residues. CDR3 sequence: CASSVADGTGADTDTQYF.

This sequence joins TRBV20-1 and TRBJ2-7; with no DNA, the TCRdb D assignment of TRBD2 cannot be verified. Germline V gene lookup returns CDR1 DFQATT and CDR2 SNEGSKA (reference sequence). The CDR3 consists of 14 residues. The CDR3: CSAQDYSSSYEQYF.

The chain employs TRBV7-7 and TRBJ2-7; TCRdb returns TRBD1, unconfirmable since there is no DNA. Per the germline V gene, CDR1 is SSHAT and CDR2 is FNYEAQ (reference sequence). This CDR3 is built from 13 residues. This CDR3 is CASSRDPSSKQYF.

The chain is built from TRBV12-3 or TRBV12-4 and TRBJ1-5. The CDR3 length is 14 residues. The CDR3 protein is CASSESTDRQPQHF.

This chain links TRBV7-2 with TRBJ2-7. Germline V gene data show CDR1 as SGHTA and CDR2 as FQGNSA. This CDR3 is built from 11 residues. The CDR3 reads CAGSFAYEQYF.